This T cell receptor beta chain was found in a study of CD8 T cells in Susac syndrome. Germline loops: CDR1 SGHKS, CDR2 YYEKEE (reference sequence). V lost 4 bases, J lost 7 bases, and 9 bases lay in between. The CDR3 runs to 12 residues. Reverse transcription of about 0.45 to 1 ug RNA used random hexamers. TCRdb re-analysed the immunoSEQ multiplex PCR reads in MiXCR, keeping a single row per CDR3 protein. The sample shows roughly 110,000 distinct CDR3 sequences, 92% of them seen only once. Sequenced: CD8+ T cells from PBMCs. The chain recombines TRBV5-5 with TRBJ2-1; D remains ambiguous. The sequence derives from a human donor in good health. The CDR3 region is CASSAVTNEQFF. The CDR3 DNA reads TGTGCCAGCAGCGCTGTTACGAATGAGCAGTTCTTC.